Given below is one T cell receptor (beta chain) in context. The antigen is undetermined. The data originate from a study of T cell repertoires in cytomegalovirus infection. Looking at the study overall: CMV epitopes used comprised recently identified HLA-C-restricted ones and well-studied HLA-B-restricted ones. CMV infection plus the matching HLA type was flagged by public TCR beta signatures.

Germline CDR1 is LNHNV and CDR2 is YYDKDF (reference sequence). The trim removed 2 bases at V and 1 base at J, leaving 6 bases unmatched. The CDR3 is 17 amino acids. Via MiXCR, TCRdb re-called the reads, giving one row per CDR3 protein. This table has 700,000 to 850,000 distinct CDR3 sequences, about 33% appearing once. The V call is TRBV15, the J call TRBJ2-4; TRBD1 matches at 9 bases. This sample comprised cultured CD8+ T cells from PBMCs, obtained from culture after CMV antigen stimulation. The sequence came from a human donor in good health (CMV status not recorded). Some clones in this sample may be carry-over from other donors' samples. This chain's CDR3 is CATSRLQGAGAKNIQYF. The DNA for the CDR3 is TGTGCCACCAGCAGACTACAGGGGGCGGGGGCCAAAAACATTCAGTACTTC.